This T cell receptor beta chain was captured in a study of a mutant IDH1 vaccine in newly diagnosed glioma. At the level of the study: Vaccine administration was initiated 4-6 weeks following radiotherapy alone, or with temozolomide cycles. At week 47 came visit V13, while visit V12 had come at week 35. Study-wide findings and caveats: Apparently unrelated to pseudoprogression were changes in the top peripheral T cell clonotypes.

A word on this clone: The antigen is not known.

The CDR3 covers 16 residues. V lost 1 base to trimming and J lost 5 bases; unmatched junction nucleotides: 1. The V gene's germline CDR1 is SNHLY and CDR2 FYNNEI. The method was immunoSEQ multiplex PCR; TCRdb's version includes in-frame clones alone and lacks a portion of them. In the table there are nearly 50,000 clones, approximately 84% of which are singletons. The time point: week 47, end of study. Doses comprised 300 ug of mutant IDH1 20-mer peptide each, plus topical imiquimod. The patients received vaccinations eight times, in weeks 1, 3, 5, 7, 11, 15, 19 and 23. The receptor's source is a woman under 40 with glioma. Some clones in this sample may be carry-over from other donors' samples. The V call is TRBV2, the J call TRBJ2-1; 14 bases match TRBD2. The input for sequencing was PBMCs, taken from a glioma patient whose treatment included an IDH1 peptide vaccine. The CDR3, as DNA: TGTGCCAGCAGTGAAGGGGGACTAGCGGGGGACAATGAGCAGTTCTTC. Protein: CASSEGGLAGDNEQFF.